This T cell receptor beta chain was sequenced during a study of cytomegalovirus exposure and HLA in healthy donors. The PCR employed 60 Vbeta primers together with 13 Jbeta primers. Clones were read by immunoSEQ multiplex PCR, and TCRdb kept only the in-frame ones, dropping some. The data contain some 160,000 clones, around 77% of them singletons. Study-wide results and limits: Equally common other TCR beta chains were less clonally expanded than HLA-associated ones, a later analysis found. Researchers catalogued about 150 TCR beta chains as cytomegalovirus-associated.

In this sample, this clone turned up a few times. Its specificity is not known. The source material was PBMCs. This TCR came from a man between 60 and 75 years old in good health and CMV-seronegative.

The CDR3 DNA follows: TGTGCCAGCTCACGAGATAGCGGGTACTACAATGAGCAGTTCTTC. Its translation is CASSRDSGYYNEQFF. The chain joins TRBV18 to TRBJ2-1; 7 positions agree with TRBD2. The CDR3 runs 15 residues. CDR1 KGHSH and CDR2 LQKENI come from the germline V gene. V was clipped by 4 bases and J by 3 bases; unmatched bases: 6. The variable domain in full, with the rest retrieved from reference TRBV18 and TRBJ2-1, is NAGVMQNPRHLVRRRGQEARLRCSPMKGHSHVYWYRQLPEEGLKFMVYLQKENIIDESGMPKERFSAEFPKEGPSILRIQQVVRGDSAAYFCASSRDSGYYNEQFFGPGTRLTVL.